This T cell receptor beta chain appears in the sequencing data of a study of shared clonotypes between healthy human individuals. Generated by immunoSEQ multiplex PCR, the TCRdb table keeps only in-frame clones and is missing some. Of approximately 2.5 million clones in the sample, more than 80% were seen once. The study's findings and limits: Researchers found naive subsets generally carried larger estimated richness than memory subsets. Blood alone was sampled, and tissue repertoires likely differ.

For this clone: Its cognate antigen is unknown. The identical CDR3 is also encoded by other nucleotide sequences in the sample.

This CDR3 is built from 15 residues. Trimming removed 4 bases from V and 2 bases from J; junction bases left unmatched: 2. Germline V gives CDR1 SGHRS, CDR2 YFSETQ. The TCR was taken from a man younger than 35 in good health. Sequenced input: naive CD4+ T cells sorted from blood. The subset is: CD45RA+ positively selected. The chain is built from TRBV5-1 and TRBJ2-1, with 11 bases identical to TRBD2. DNA of the CDR3: TGCGCCAGCAGCCCGGGACTAGCGGCCTACAATGAGCAGTTCTTC. Its protein is CASSPGLAAYNEQFF.